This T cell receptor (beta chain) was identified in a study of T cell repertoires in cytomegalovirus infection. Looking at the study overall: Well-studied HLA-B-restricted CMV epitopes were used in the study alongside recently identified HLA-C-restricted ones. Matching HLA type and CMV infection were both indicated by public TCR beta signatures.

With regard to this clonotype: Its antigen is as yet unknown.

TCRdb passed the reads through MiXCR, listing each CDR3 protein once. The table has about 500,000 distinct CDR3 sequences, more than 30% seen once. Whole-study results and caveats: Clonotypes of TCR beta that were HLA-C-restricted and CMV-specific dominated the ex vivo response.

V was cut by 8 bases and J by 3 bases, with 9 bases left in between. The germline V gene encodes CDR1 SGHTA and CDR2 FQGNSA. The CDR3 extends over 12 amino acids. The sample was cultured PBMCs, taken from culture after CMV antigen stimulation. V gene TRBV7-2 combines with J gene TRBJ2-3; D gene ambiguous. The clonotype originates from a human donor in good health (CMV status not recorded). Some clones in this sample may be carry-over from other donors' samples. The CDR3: CASELSTDTQYF. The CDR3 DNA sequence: TGTGCCAGCGAACTGTCGACAGATACGCAGTATTTT.